This T cell receptor (beta chain) was captured in a study of T cell responses to AZD1222 COVID-19 vaccine. The study, taken as a whole, reports: Every sample of the repertoires postdated the peak T cell response.

On this clone: Its antigen is not known.

The CDR3 is 15 residues long. Germline V gene lookup returns CDR1 SGHTA and CDR2 FQGNSA. V lost 5 bases and J lost 0, with 13 bases in between. TCRdb's table, derived via immunoSEQ multiplex PCR, lists solely in-frame clones and lacks some. Counted here are nearly 95,000 clones, 85% to 90% occurring once; the ten biggest clones make up about 2.4%. The gene calls are TRBV7-2 and TRBJ1-2; D remains unclear. This receptor was identified in an adult who received the AZD1222 COVID-19 vaccine. The source was peripheral blood, collected 28 days after the second AZD1222 dose. The CDR3 loop reads CASSPWVHSNYGYTF. The CDR3 DNA sequence: TGTGCCAGCAGCCCATGGGTCCATTCTAACTATGGCTACACCTTC.